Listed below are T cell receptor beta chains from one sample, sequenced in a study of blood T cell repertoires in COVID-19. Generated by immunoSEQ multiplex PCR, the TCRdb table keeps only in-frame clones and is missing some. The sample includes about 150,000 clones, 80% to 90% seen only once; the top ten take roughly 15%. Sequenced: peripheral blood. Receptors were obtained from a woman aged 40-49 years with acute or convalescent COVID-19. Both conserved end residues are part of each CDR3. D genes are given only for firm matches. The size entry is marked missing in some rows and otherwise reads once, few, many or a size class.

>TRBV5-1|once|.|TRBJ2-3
CASSLGQTWGTDTQYF
TGCGCCAGCAGCTTGGGACAGACCTGGGGCACAGATACGCAGTATTTT
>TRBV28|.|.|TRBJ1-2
CASSAHTGSEYGYTF
TGTGCCAGCAGTGCACATACAGGGTCGGAATATGGCTACACCTTC
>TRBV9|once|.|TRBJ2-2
CASSVAWGVSGELFF
TGTGCCAGCAGCGTAGCTTGGGGGGTGAGCGGGGAGCTGTTTTTT
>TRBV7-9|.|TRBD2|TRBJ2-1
CASRLGLAVYNEQFF
TGTGCCAGCCGCCTTGGACTAGCGGTATACAATGAGCAGTTCTTC
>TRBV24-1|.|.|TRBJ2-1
CATSASGASGEQFF
TGTGCCACCAGTGCATCGGGAGCTTCGGGTGAGCAGTTCTTC
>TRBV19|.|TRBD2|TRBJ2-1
CASSIGSGRLNEQFF
TGTGCCAGTAGTATAGGTAGCGGGAGACTTAATGAGCAGTTCTTC
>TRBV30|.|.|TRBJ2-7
CAWSVIGLQSYEQYF
TGTGCCTGGAGTGTAATCGGTCTCCAATCCTACGAGCAGTACTTC
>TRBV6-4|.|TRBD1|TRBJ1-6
CASSEGTANSPLHF
TGTGCCAGCAGTGAAGGGACAGCCAATTCACCCCTCCACTTT
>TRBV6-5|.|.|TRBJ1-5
CATSPARGNQPQHF
TGTGCCACCTCCCCCGCCCGGGGCAATCAGCCCCAGCATTTT
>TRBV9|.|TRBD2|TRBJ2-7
CASSVAGAGGPNEQYF
TGTGCCAGCAGCGTAGCTGGTGCGGGAGGGCCCAACGAGCAGTACTTC
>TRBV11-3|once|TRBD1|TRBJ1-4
CASSQGAANEKLFF
TGTGCCAGCAGCCAGGGGGCGGCTAATGAAAAACTGTTTTTT
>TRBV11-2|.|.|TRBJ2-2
CATLNTGELFF
TGTGCCACTCTAAACACCGGGGAGCTGTTTTTT
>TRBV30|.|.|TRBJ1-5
CAWSPVQGNQPQHF
TGTGCCTGGAGTCCTGTACAGGGTAACCAGCCCCAGCATTTT
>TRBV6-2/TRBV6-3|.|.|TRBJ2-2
CASSYLSVSTGELFF
TGTGCCAGCAGTTACTTGTCTGTGAGCACCGGGGAGCTGTTTTTT
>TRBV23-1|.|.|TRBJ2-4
CASSQYSPLLAKNIQYF
TGCGCCAGCAGTCAATATTCCCCACTTCTAGCCAAAAACATTCAGTACTTC
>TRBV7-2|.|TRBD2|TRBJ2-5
CASSLVLAGRETQYF
TGTGCCAGCAGCTTAGTCCTAGCGGGACGGGAGACCCAGTACTTC
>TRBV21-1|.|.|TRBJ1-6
CASSKAAGNSPLHF
TGTGCCAGCAGCAAAGCTGCAGGGAATTCACCCCTCCACTTT
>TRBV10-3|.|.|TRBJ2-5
CAISEDKMGTQYF
TGTGCCATCAGTGAGGACAAAATGGGGACCCAGTACTTC
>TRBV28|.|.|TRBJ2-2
CAGSSGVNTGELFF
TGTGCCGGGTCCTCGGGGGTCAACACCGGGGAGCTGTTTTTT
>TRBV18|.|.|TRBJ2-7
CASSPNQGSDEQYF
TGTGCCAGCTCACCGAACCAGGGGAGCGACGAGCAGTACTTC
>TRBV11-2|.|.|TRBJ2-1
CASSLDHLGPGNEQFF
TGTGCCAGCAGCTTAGATCATTTGGGGCCCGGTAATGAGCAGTTCTTC
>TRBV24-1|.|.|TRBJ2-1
CATSEIWGHLYNEQFF
TGTGCCACCAGTGAGATCTGGGGCCACTTATACAATGAGCAGTTCTTC
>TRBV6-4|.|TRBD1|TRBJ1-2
CASSDKAGGLNGYTF
TGTGCCAGCAGTGACAAGGCAGGGGGCCTGAATGGCTACACCTTC
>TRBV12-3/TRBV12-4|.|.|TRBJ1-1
CASTQVVNTEAFF
TGTGCCAGCACCCAGGTAGTGAACACTGAAGCTTTCTTT
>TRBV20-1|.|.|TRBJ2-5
CSASIRQQFQETQYF
TGCAGTGCTAGTATCAGGCAGCAGTTCCAAGAGACCCAGTACTTC
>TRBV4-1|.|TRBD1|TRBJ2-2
CASSKEQGAHTGELFF
TGCGCCAGCAGCAAAGAACAGGGGGCTCACACCGGGGAGCTGTTTTTT
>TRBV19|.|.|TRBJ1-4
CASSIPGSRSEKLFF
TGTGCCAGTAGTATCCCAGGGTCCCGGAGTGAAAAACTGTTTTTT
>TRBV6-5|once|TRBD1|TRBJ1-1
CASTGTGDMNTEAFF
TGTGCCAGCACCGGGACAGGGGACATGAACACTGAAGCTTTCTTT
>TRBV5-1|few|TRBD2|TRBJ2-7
CASSGPSGYEQYF
TGCGCCAGCAGCGGTCCTAGCGGCTACGAGCAGTACTTC
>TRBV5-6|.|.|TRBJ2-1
CASSFPPTDEQFF
TGTGCCAGCAGCTTCCCGCCAACAGACGAGCAGTTCTTC
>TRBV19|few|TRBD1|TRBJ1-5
CASSTLTGTGGFSNQPQHF
TGTGCCAGTAGTACCCTAACCGGGACAGGGGGTTTCAGCAATCAGCCCCAGCATTTT
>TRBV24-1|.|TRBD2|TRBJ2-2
CATTTGTRGTGELFF
TGTGCCACCACTACCGGGACTAGAGGCACCGGGGAGCTGTTTTTT
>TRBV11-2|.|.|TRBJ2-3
CASREWRVIHRSRPDTQYF
TGTGCCAGCAGGGAATGGCGGGTAATACATCGATCCCGCCCAGATACGCAGTATTTT
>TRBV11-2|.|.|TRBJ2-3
CASSLSLADTQYF
TGTGCCAGCAGCTTATCTCTAGCAGATACGCAGTATTTT
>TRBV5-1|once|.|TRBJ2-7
CASSTQGESYEQYF
TGCGCCAGCAGTACACAGGGTGAATCCTACGAGCAGTACTTC
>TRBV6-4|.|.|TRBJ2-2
CASSVEGDTGELFF
TGTGCCAGCAGTGTAGAGGGTGACACCGGGGAGCTGTTTTTT
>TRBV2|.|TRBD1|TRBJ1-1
CASSVGTGGVSAFF
TGTGCCAGCAGTGTCGGGACAGGGGGCGTATCGGCTTTCTTT
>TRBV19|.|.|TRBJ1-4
CASTPGINEKLFF
TGTGCCAGTACCCCGGGTATTAATGAAAAACTGTTTTTT
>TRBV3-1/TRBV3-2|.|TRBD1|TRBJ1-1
CASSNRGIGTEAFF
TGTGCCAGCAGCAACAGGGGGATCGGCACTGAAGCTTTCTTT
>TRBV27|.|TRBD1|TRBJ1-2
CASSSSGTGTYGYTF
TGTGCCAGCAGTTCGTCCGGGACAGGGACGTATGGCTACACCTTC
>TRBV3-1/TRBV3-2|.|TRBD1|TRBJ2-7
CASSQDAGTGIYEQYF
TGTGCCAGCAGCCAAGATGCAGGGACAGGTATCTACGAGCAGTACTTC
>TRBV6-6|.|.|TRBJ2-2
CASIDEGYAGELFF
TGTGCCAGCATTGATGAGGGTTATGCCGGGGAGCTGTTTTTT
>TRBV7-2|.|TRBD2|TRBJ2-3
CASSSTLLAGAGTDTQYF
TGTGCCAGCAGCTCGACCCTGCTAGCGGGGGCCGGCACAGATACGCAGTATTTT
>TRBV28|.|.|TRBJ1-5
CASSPGNQPQHF
TGTGCCAGCAGTCCAGGTAATCAGCCCCAGCATTTT
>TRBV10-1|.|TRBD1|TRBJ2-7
CASSESMGQGANEQYF
TGCGCCAGCAGTGAGTCGATGGGACAGGGGGCAAACGAGCAGTACTTC
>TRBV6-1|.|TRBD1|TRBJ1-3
CASSARDRGGPVAGNTIYF
TGTGCCAGCAGTGCCCGGGACAGGGGTGGTCCTGTCGCTGGAAACACCATATATTTT
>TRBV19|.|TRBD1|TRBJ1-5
CASTPGTGGRSNQPQHF
TGTGCCAGTACCCCCGGGACAGGGGGGAGGAGCAATCAGCCCCAGCATTTT